The 14 T cell receptor beta chains given below trace back to one sample, sequenced in a study of T cell repertoires in cytomegalovirus infection. TCRdb processed the reads anew with MiXCR; each CDR3 protein has one entry. The sample records about 100,000 distinct CDR3 sequences, 15% to 20% being singletons. The sample was PBMCs. Source of these receptors: a human donor in good health (CMV status not recorded). Some clones in this sample may be carry-over from other donors' samples.

The CDR3 sequence is CSARGTRAGSPLHF. CDR3 bases: TGCAGTGCTAGGGGGACCAGGGCAGGATCACCCCTCCACTTT. This chain connects TRBV20-1 to TRBJ1-6, with D maybe TRBD1 (5 bases). The CDR3 is 14 amino acids. Germline assignment: CDR1 DFQATT and CDR2 SNEGSKA (reference sequence). The V gene lost 3 bases and the J gene lost 10 bases, with 16 bases spanning the gap.

This clonotype was picked up one time. This chain links TRBV5-1 with TRBJ1-2; a possible D gene is TRBD1 (5 bases). The germline V gene has CDR1 SGHRS and CDR2 YFSETQ. Trimming left V 0 bases short and J 7 bases short, with 16 bases between. This CDR3 is 15 amino acids long. The CDR3 loop is CASSLAGTSEGGYTF. In nucleotides, the CDR3 is TGCGCCAGCAGCTTGGCCGGGACTTCGGAGGGTGGCTACACCTTC.

The rearrangement uses TRBV5-7 and TRBJ1-2; 8 nucleotides line up with TRBD1. TRBV5-7 is an open reading frame whose function is uncertain. Germline trimming cut 3 bases from V and 7 bases from J; bases unmatched to any gene: 14. CDR3 size: 16 residues. The CDR3 region is CASSWEASRTGSGYTF. The CDR3 bases are TGTGCCAGCAGCTGGGAGGCCTCAAGGACAGGGAGTGGCTACACCTTC.

J is TRBJ1-5 and V is TRBV20-1, with TRBD1 matching over 12 bases. CDR3 length equals 16 residues. Germline CDR1 is DFQATT and CDR2 is SNEGSKA (reference sequence). V shed 6 bases, J shed 6 bases, and the junction held 12 bases outside the gene matches. This CDR3 is CSAWGQGAYDGQPQHF. CDR3 DNA: TGCAGTGCGTGGGGACAGGGGGCATATGACGGTCAGCCCCAGCATTTT.

The chain carries TRBV25-1 and TRBJ2-7; 7 bases align to TRBD2. V was pared by 3 bases and J by 2 bases, with 4 bases of the junction left unmatched. Per germline, CDR1 MGHDK and CDR2 SYGVNS. CDR3 length: 14 residues. DNA of the CDR3: TGTGCCAGCAGTGAGCGGGGAGGGGCCTACGAGCAGTACTTC. Protein: CASSERGGAYEQYF.

This clonotype has ten or more counts. This chain connects TRBV15 to TRBJ1-6; possibly TRBD1 for D (5 bases). Germline V gene sequence: CDR1 LNHNV, CDR2 YYDKDF (reference sequence). CDR3 length: 17 amino acids. V was clipped by 2 bases and J by 5 bases, with 16 bases between them. CDR3 loop: CATSRPPGGTDNSPLHF. CDR3 sequence (DNA): TGTGCCACCAGCAGACCGCCGGGTGGGACCGATAATTCACCCCTCCACTTT.

Only a few counts were recorded for this clonotype. The V gene is TRBV6-2 or TRBV6-3, the J gene TRBJ2-5, with 9 bases identical to TRBD1. CDR1 is MNHEY and CDR2 is SVGEGT in the germline V gene. The CDR3 has 14 amino acids. V shed 8 bases, J shed 4 bases, and the junction held 8 bases outside the gene matches. CDR3 in DNA: TGTGCCAGCTATTCCACAGGGGGCGTAGAGACCCAGTACTTC. This codes for CASYSTGGVETQYF.

J is TRBJ2-5 and V is TRBV20-1; 7 nucleotides align to TRBD2. Germline CDR1 is DFQATT and CDR2 is SNEGSKA (reference sequence). CDR3 length equals 16 residues. The trim removed 0 bases at V and 4 bases at J, leaving 11 bases unmatched. CDR3: CSARDPSAGEAETQYF. The CDR3 DNA reads as TGCAGTGCTAGAGATCCCTCGGCGGGGGAAGCAGAGACCCAGTACTTC.

On this clonotype: This clone may be a read error of a much larger clone one base away. The chain links TRBV7-3 to TRBJ1-5; D may be TRBD1 (6 bases). Germline lookup yields CDR1 SGHTA and CDR2 FQGTGA. CDR3 length: 15 residues. Trimming took 6 bases from V and 1 from J, leaving 13 bases between them. CDR3 DNA sequence: TGTGCCAGCAGTTACAGGGATTGGAGCAATCAGCCCCAGCATTTT. Residues: CASSYRDWSNQPQHF. The variable domain in full, completed from reference TRBV7-3 and TRBJ1-5, reads GAGVSQTPSNKVTEKGKYVELRCDPISGHTALYWYRQSLGQGPEFLIYFQGTGAADDSGLPNDRFFAVRPEGSVSTLKIQRTERGDSAVYLCASSYRDWSNQPQHFGDGTRLSIL.

At least ten counts were recorded for this clonotype. J is TRBJ1-4 and V is TRBV12-3 or TRBV12-4; maybe TRBD1 (5 bases). The germline V and J ends were trimmed by 3 bases and 0 bases, with 8 bases remaining between them. The CDR3 has 15 amino acids. The CDR3 reads CASSFQTATNEKLFF. CDR3 bases: TGTGCCAGCAGTTTTCAGACAGCAACTAATGAAAAACTGTTTTTT.

This clonotype came up a few times. The chain combines TRBV6-2 or TRBV6-3 with TRBJ2-7; 13 bases fit TRBD2. CDR1 MNHEY and CDR2 SVGEGT come from the germline V gene. The V gene end was trimmed by 5 bases and the J gene end by 5 bases; junction bases not matched to a gene: 6. The CDR3 totals 15 residues. CDR3 in DNA: TGTGCCAGCAGTGACGGGACTAGCGGGAACCACGAGCAGTACTTC. This sequence encodes CASSDGTSGNHEQYF.

In its sample, this clonotype was seen many times. The CDR3 region has the DNA TGTGCCAGCAGTTTAGCGGGGGGGCTTGCAGATACGCAGTATTTT. This encodes CASSLAGGLADTQYF. The gene calls are TRBV28 and TRBJ2-3, with 9 positions matching TRBD2. The CDR3 runs 15 residues. J gave up 4 bases and V 2 bases, and 4 bases lay outside the gene matches. CDR1 MDHEN and CDR2 SYDVKM come from the germline V gene. Full variable domain (outside the CDR3, taken from reference TRBV28 and TRBJ2-3): DVKVTQSSRYLVKRTGEKVFLECVQDMDHENMFWYRQDPGLGLRLIYFSYDVKMKEKGDIPEGYSVSREKKERFSLILESASTNQTSMYLCASSLAGGLADTQYFGPGTRLTVL.

This clonotype was counted a few times. This chain uses TRBV6-1 with TRBJ1-4, with 8 bases that match TRBD1. Germline assignment: CDR1 MNHNS and CDR2 SASEGT. V was pared by 6 bases and J by 7 bases, with 7 bases of the junction left unmatched. The CDR3 sequence is 14 residues long. Written as DNA, the CDR3 is TGTGCCAGCAGGAAGACAGGGGAAAGTGAAAAACTGTTTTTT. Its translation: CASRKTGESEKLFF.

This clonotype has a count of ten or more. The chain employs TRBV5-1 and TRBJ1-2, with 7 bases identical to TRBD1. Per germline, CDR1 SGHRS and CDR2 YFSETQ. There are 14 residues in the CDR3. The ends lost 4 bases at V and 2 bases at J; junction bases unmatched: 5. The CDR3 nucleotides read TGCGCCAGCAGCCCTCCGGGACAGAACTATGGCTACACCTTC. It encodes CASSPPGQNYGYTF. The variable domain in full, with the rest retrieved from reference TRBV5-1 and TRBJ1-2, is KAGVTQTPRYLIKTRGQQVTLSCSPISGHRSVSWYQQTPGQGLQFLFEYFSETQRNKGNFPGRFSGRQFSNSRSEMNVSTLELGDSALYLCASSPPGQNYGYTFGSGTRLTVV.